A selection of T cell receptor beta chains follows, all from one sample in a study of human T cells and chemical hapten exposure. TCRdb recomputed calls from the RACE reads with MiXCR, one row per CDR3 protein. This repertoire shows some 170,000 distinct CDR3 sequences, about 20% found once; its top ten account for roughly 6.7%. Sample: whole blood, taken in connection with sensitization to the hapten diphenylcyclopropenone (DPC). These receptors came from a woman between 50 and 59 years old with alopecia areata. Some clones in this sample may be carry-over from other donors' samples. The CDR3 runs from the conserved cysteine through the conserved F or W. D genes are given only for firm matches. Part of the rows lack a size; the others show once, few, many or a class for expanded clones.

V: TRBV27; D: TRBD1; length: 16; size: .; J: TRBJ1-2; CDR3: CASSTSGTGGLDGYTF; DNA: TGTGCCAGCAGTACCTCCGGGACAGGGGGCTTGGATGGCTACACCTTC
V: TRBV20-1; D: .; length: 16; size: .; J: TRBJ2-6; CDR3: CSARDRIGAGANVLTF; DNA: TGCAGTGCTAGAGATCGAATAGGGGCTGGGGCCAACGTCCTGACTTTC
V: TRBV7-8; D: .; length: 18; size: few; J: TRBJ2-4; CDR3: CASGPPPTGSIAKNIQYF; DNA: TGTGCCAGCGGCCCCCCCCCGACAGGTAGCATAGCCAAAAACATTCAGTACTTC
V: TRBV11-3; D: .; length: 14; size: .; J: TRBJ2-1; CDR3: CASRGPGEPNEQFF; DNA: TGTGCCAGCAGGGGCCCGGGGGAACCCAATGAGCAGTTCTTC
V: TRBV5-6; D: TRBD1; length: 14; size: .; J: TRBJ2-1; CDR3: CASSAGTVYNEQFF; DNA: TGTGCCAGCAGCGCTGGGACAGTTTACAATGAGCAGTTCTTC
V: TRBV20-1; D: .; length: 13; size: .; J: TRBJ2-5; CDR3: CSARDTGRETQYF; DNA: TGCAGTGCTAGGGACACAGGGAGGGAGACCCAGTACTTC
V: TRBV7-6; D: .; length: 16; size: .; J: TRBJ2-7; CDR3: CASSLAGGLSSYEQYF; DNA: TGTGCCAGCAGCTTAGCGGGCGGGCTTAGCTCCTACGAGCAGTACTTC
V: TRBV2; D: .; length: 15; size: few; J: TRBJ2-2; CDR3: CASSEVRTNTGELFF; DNA: TGTGCCAGCAGTGAAGTGAGGACGAACACCGGGGAGCTGTTTTTT
V: TRBV29-1; D: .; length: 12; size: .; J: TRBJ2-5; CDR3: CSVEVAQETQYF; DNA: TGCAGCGTTGAAGTTGCTCAAGAGACCCAGTACTTC
V: TRBV20-1; D: .; length: 13; size: few; J: TRBJ2-7; CDR3: CSARARGSYEQYF; DNA: TGCAGTGCTAGAGCCAGGGGCTCCTACGAGCAGTACTTC
V: TRBV9; D: TRBD1; length: 16; size: few; J: TRBJ2-5; CDR3: CASSVAVTGGIETQYF; DNA: TGTGCCAGCAGCGTAGCCGTAACAGGGGGCATAGAGACCCAGTACTTC
V: TRBV20-1; D: TRBD2; length: 14; size: few; J: TRBJ2-5; CDR3: CSASIGTSGAVQYF; DNA: TGCAGTGCTAGTATCGGGACTAGCGGGGCGGTGCAGTACTTC
V: TRBV4-1; D: .; length: 14; size: .; J: TRBJ2-7; CDR3: CASSQVVEAYEQYF; DNA: TGCGCCAGCAGCCAAGTGGTGGAGGCGTACGAGCAGTACTTC
V: TRBV3-1; D: .; length: 13; size: .; J: TRBJ1-1; CDR3: CASSQEDSNEAFF; DNA: TGTGCCAGCAGCCAAGAGGACAGTAATGAAGCTTTCTTT
V: TRBV7-9; D: .; length: 13; size: few; J: TRBJ2-7; CDR3: CASSSQTGREQYF; DNA: TGTGCCAGCAGCTCCCAAACGGGCCGCGAGCAGTACTTC
V: TRBV28; D: .; length: 14; size: few; J: TRBJ1-1; CDR3: CASSLVTDRTEAFF; DNA: TGTGCCAGCAGTTTAGTTACCGACCGAACTGAAGCTTTCTTT
V: TRBV9; D: .; length: 15; size: few; J: TRBJ2-7; CDR3: CASSPLGTRSYEQYF; DNA: TGTGCCAGCAGCCCACTCGGGACACGCTCCTACGAGCAGTACTTC
V: TRBV2; D: .; length: 12; size: few; J: TRBJ2-7; CDR3: CASTADSYEQYF; DNA: TGTGCCAGCACGGCAGATTCCTACGAGCAGTACTTC
V: TRBV5-1; D: TRBD1; length: 18; size: .; J: TRBJ2-1; CDR3: CASSLGLTGKGLYNEQFF; DNA: TGCGCCAGCAGCTTGGGCCTGACAGGGAAAGGCCTATACAATGAGCAGTTCTTC
V: TRBV27; D: TRBD2; length: 19; size: few; J: TRBJ2-1; CDR3: CASRPSPAGVLLGYNEQFF; DNA: TGTGCCAGCAGGCCCTCCCCAGCGGGAGTCCTCTTAGGGTACAATGAGCAGTTCTTC
V: TRBV19; D: .; length: 15; size: .; J: TRBJ1-5; CDR3: CASSRKDSSNQPQHF; DNA: TGTGCCAGTAGTCGTAAGGACAGTAGCAATCAGCCCCAGCATTTT
V: TRBV12-3/TRBV12-4; D: .; length: 14; size: .; J: TRBJ1-4; CDR3: CASSFRQDVEKLFF; DNA: TGTGCCAGCAGTTTCAGGCAGGATGTGGAAAAACTGTTTTTT
V: TRBV25-1; D: .; length: 15; size: .; J: TRBJ2-5; CDR3: CASSGGGLYQETQYF; DNA: TGTGCCAGCAGTGGAGGAGGACTCTACCAAGAGACCCAGTACTTC
V: TRBV7-2; D: TRBD2; length: 16; size: .; J: TRBJ2-1; CDR3: CASSLAGGVSYNEQFF; DNA: TGTGCCAGCAGCTTAGCGGGAGGGGTTTCCTACAATGAGCAGTTCTTC
V: TRBV5-1; D: .; length: 14; size: few; J: TRBJ1-2; CDR3: CASSLVGSGYGYTF; DNA: TGCGCCAGCAGCTTGGTCGGGTCTGGGTATGGCTACACCTTC
V: TRBV14; D: .; length: 16; size: .; J: TRBJ1-4; CDR3: CASSQVRARDNEKLFF; DNA: TGTGCCAGCAGCCAAGTGAGGGCCAGGGATAATGAAAAACTGTTTTTT
V: TRBV12-3/TRBV12-4; D: TRBD2; length: 18; size: few; J: TRBJ2-1; CDR3: CASSGVVVGGRSYNEQFF; DNA: TGTGCCAGCAGTGGGGTGGTTGTGGGCGGGAGATCCTACAATGAGCAGTTCTTC
V: TRBV9; D: TRBD2; length: 16; size: few; J: TRBJ2-3; CDR3: CASSVTHGRATDTQYF; DNA: TGTGCCAGCAGCGTTACACATGGGAGGGCCACAGATACGCAGTATTTT
V: TRBV20-1; D: .; length: 14; size: few; J: TRBJ2-7; CDR3: CSANRDASSYEQYF; DNA: TGCAGTGCCAACCGGGACGCTAGCTCCTACGAGCAGTACTTC
V: TRBV5-1; D: .; length: 11; size: few; J: TRBJ2-5; CDR3: CASSLDETQYF; DNA: TGCGCCAGCAGCTTGGATGAGACCCAGTACTTC
V: TRBV6-5; D: .; length: 12; size: .; J: TRBJ1-1; CDR3: CASTKQDTEAFF; DNA: TGTGCCAGCACCAAACAAGACACTGAAGCTTTCTTT
V: TRBV18; D: TRBD1; length: 15; size: .; J: TRBJ2-7; CDR3: CASSGTGGPQYEQYF; DNA: TGTGCCAGCTCCGGGACAGGGGGCCCACAATACGAGCAGTACTTC
V: TRBV5-1; D: TRBD1; length: 16; size: once; J: TRBJ2-7; CDR3: CASSLDGTGPTYEQYF; DNA: TGCGCCAGCAGCTTGGACGGGACAGGGCCAACCTACGAGCAGTACTTC
V: TRBV3-1; D: .; length: 14; size: .; J: TRBJ2-3; CDR3: CASSYKFPTDTQYF; DNA: TGTGCCAGCTCTTACAAATTCCCCACAGATACGCAGTATTTT
V: TRBV3-1; D: .; length: 14; size: .; J: TRBJ2-7; CDR3: CASGFLGDSYEQYF; DNA: TGTGCCAGCGGATTTTTGGGGGATTCCTACGAGCAGTACTTC
V: TRBV9; D: TRBD2; length: 16; size: .; J: TRBJ2-3; CDR3: CASRRYSGRATDTQYF; DNA: TGTGCCAGCAGGCGCTATAGCGGGAGGGCCACAGATACGCAGTATTTT
V: TRBV10-3; D: .; length: 16; size: few; J: TRBJ1-3; CDR3: CAISDQSRASGNTIYF; DNA: TGTGCCATCAGCGACCAGTCCCGGGCCTCTGGAAACACCATATATTTT
V: TRBV7-9; D: .; length: 15; size: few; J: TRBJ1-6; CDR3: CASSLGRRADSPLHF; DNA: TGTGCCAGCAGCTTAGGAAGAAGGGCCGATTCACCCCTCCACTTT
V: TRBV9; D: .; length: 14; size: .; J: TRBJ1-6; CDR3: CASSARLGNSSLHF; DNA: TGTGCCAGCAGCGCCAGACTAGGGAATTCATCCCTCCACTTT
V: TRBV2; D: .; length: 15; size: .; J: TRBJ2-3; CDR3: CASSLRDPLSDTQYF; DNA: TGTGCCAGCAGCCTCCGGGACCCGCTGTCAGATACGCAGTATTTT
V: TRBV29-1; D: TRBD2; length: 17; size: .; J: TRBJ2-7; CDR3: CSVVSRGLAGGPLEQYF; DNA: TGCAGCGTTGTGAGTAGGGGACTAGCGGGAGGGCCGCTCGAGCAGTACTTC